A single sample is the source of the 26 T cell receptor beta chains below, sequenced in a study of blood T cell repertoires in COVID-19. Generated by immunoSEQ multiplex PCR, the TCRdb table keeps only in-frame clones and is missing some. The sample lists about 75,000 clones, about 91% occurring once. Sequences were obtained from peripheral blood. These receptors were collected from a woman in her 70s with acute or convalescent COVID-19.

Only one count was recorded for this clone. The rearrangement joins TRBV6-5 to TRBJ1-1; the match to TRBD1 covers 9 bases. The germline gives CDR1 MNHEY, CDR2 SVGAGI. V was pared by 6 bases and J by 0 bases, with 2 bases of the junction left unmatched. The CDR3 is 14 residues long. The CDR3 is CASRDRGLNTEAFF. CDR3 DNA sequence: TGTGCCAGCAGGGACAGGGGCCTGAACACTGAAGCTTTCTTT.

This clone occurred once. The chain links TRBV7-2 to TRBJ2-7; TRBD1 aligns across 10 bases. The CDR3 has 14 residues. The J segment lost 7 bases and the V segment lost 4 bases, leaving 7 bases of the junction unmatched. Germline V gene data show CDR1 as SGHTA and CDR2 as FQGNSA. CDR3 DNA: TGTGCCAGCAGCTCGGGACAGGGGTGGGGAGAGCAGTACTTC. As protein: CASSSGQGWGEQYF.

The rearrangement joins TRBV6-4 to TRBJ1-5; D gene unclear. The germline gives CDR1 MRHNA, CDR2 SNTAGT. The CDR3 consists of 13 residues. V was shortened by 8 bases and J by 0 bases, with 8 bases between the two germline ends. In nucleotides, the CDR3 is TGTGCCAGCTCCAGTGATAGCAATCAGCCCCAGCATTTT. This encodes CASSSDSNQPQHF.

The chain carries TRBV15 and TRBJ2-2; D not resolved. This CDR3 contains 15 residues. In germline, CDR1 is LNHNV, CDR2 YYDKDF (reference sequence). Trimming took off 3 bases at V and 1 base at J, with 9 bases between the two ends. The CDR3: CATSRETLNTGELFF. DNA of the CDR3: TGTGCCACCAGCAGGGAGACCCTGAACACCGGGGAGCTGTTTTTT.

V usage is TRBV18 and J usage is TRBJ2-7, with D hard to call. CDR3 length: 14 residues. V was trimmed by 2 bases and J by 2 bases, leaving 10 bases between them. Germline values: CDR1 KGHSH, CDR2 LQKENI. The DNA of the CDR3 is TGTGCCAGCTCACCAGGCTTTTCCGCCTACGAGCAGTACTTC. Its translation is CASSPGFSAYEQYF.

V is TRBV7-2 and J is TRBJ2-7; D call uncertain. The germline CDR1 and CDR2 sequences are SGHTA and FQGNSA. This CDR3 region has 11 residues. V was cut by 1 base and J by 12 bases, with 10 bases left in between. CDR3 amino acids: CASSLVVSPYF. The CDR3 DNA reads as TGTGCCAGCAGCTTAGTTGTTAGCCCGTACTTC.

The V gene is TRBV2, the J gene TRBJ2-5; D not resolved. The CDR3 has 10 residues. Deletions cut 6 bases from V and 5 bases from J, with 4 bases between. The germline V gene encodes CDR1 SNHLY and CDR2 FYNNEI. The CDR3 loop reads CASSVETQYF. The CDR3 nucleotides are TGTGCCAGCAGCGTGGAGACCCAGTACTTC.

The chain is built from TRBV6-6 and TRBJ1-5; the D is unclear. This CDR3 has 12 amino acids. Germline V gives CDR1 MNHNY, CDR2 SVGAGI (reference sequence). With 5 bases removed from V and 6 bases from J, the gap between germline ends came to 8 bases. CDR3 in DNA: TGTGCCAGCAGTGGAGGCGTTCAGCCCCAGCATTTT. It encodes CASSGGVQPQHF.

The chain couples TRBV7-9 to TRBJ2-7, with 10 bases fitting TRBD1. The V gene's germline CDR1 is SEHNR and CDR2 FQNEAQ (reference sequence). There are 14 residues in the CDR3. After removal of 5 bases from V and 4 bases from J, the junction contained 5 bases not matched to a gene. For the CDR3, the DNA is TGTGCCAGCAGCCCGACAGGGGGCGGGTACGAGCAGTACTTC. It encodes CASSPTGGGYEQYF.

V usage is TRBV2 and J usage is TRBJ1-5; tentative D call: TRBD1 (6 bases). The germline gives CDR1 SNHLY, CDR2 FYNNEI. The CDR3 runs 15 residues. With 4 bases removed from V and 1 base from J, the gap between germline ends came to 11 bases. CDR3 coding DNA: TGTGCCAGCAGTGTAGAGGGGGGGAGCAATCAGCCCCAGCATTTT. It is translated as CASSVEGGSNQPQHF.

This clone came up once. The chain recombines TRBV7-2 with TRBJ1-1; D is undetermined. Germline V gives CDR1 SGHTA, CDR2 FQGNSA. There are 13 residues in the CDR3. With 5 bases removed from V and 8 bases from J, the gap between germline ends came to 15 bases. The CDR3 sequence: CASSHPKRQEAFF. The CDR3 DNA follows: TGTGCCAGCAGCCATCCCAAGAGGCAAGAAGCTTTCTTT.

The chain joins TRBV30 to TRBJ2-6, with D possibly TRBD1 on 5 matching bases. Looked up from germline, CDR1 is GTSNPN and CDR2 is SVGIG (reference sequence). V lost 4 bases and J 2 bases, leaving 12 bases between the germline ends. The CDR3 runs 15 residues. CDR3 nucleotide sequence: TGTGCCTGGACCTTCCAGGGAACTGGGGCCAACGTCCTGACTTTC. Translation gives CAWTFQGTGANVLTF.

This clone is judged medium-sized. The chain carries TRBV11-2 and TRBJ2-7, with 9 positions matching TRBD2. V shed 1 base, J shed 2 bases, and the junction held 6 bases outside the gene matches. Looked up from germline, CDR1 is SGHAT and CDR2 is FQNNGV. This CDR3 region has 16 residues. CDR3 in DNA: TGTGCCAGCAGCTTAGCTTCGGGACTAGCAGCCTACGAGCAGTACTTC. It specifies CASSLASGLAAYEQYF.

The rearrangement uses TRBV19 and TRBJ1-4; possibly TRBD1 for D (5 bases). The CDR3 sequence is 14 residues long. Looked up from germline, CDR1 is LNHDA and CDR2 is SQIVND (reference sequence). With 3 bases removed from V and 8 bases from J, the gap between germline ends came to 13 bases. DNA for the CDR3: TGTGCCAGTAGTATCGGGCAGGGTGGCGAAAAACTGTTTTTT. Translated: CASSIGQGGEKLFF.

This chain uses TRBV7-9 with TRBJ1-2; D is perhaps TRBD1 (6 bases). Per the germline V gene, CDR1 is SEHNR and CDR2 is FQNEAQ (reference sequence). The CDR3 has 13 residues. The V end was cut by 5 bases, the J end by 7 bases, with 14 bases between. In DNA form, the CDR3 reads TGTGCCAGCAGCCCCTCAGGGGCCTCTGGCTACACCTTC. It translates to CASSPSGASGYTF. Drawing the rest from reference TRBV7-9 and TRBJ1-2, the complete variable domain is DTGVSQNPRHKITKRGQNVTFRCDPISEHNRLYWYRQTLGQGPEFLTYFQNEAQLEKSRLLSDRFSAERPKGSFSTLEIQRTEQGDSAMYLCASSPSGASGYTFGSGTRLTVV.

The chain carries TRBV24-1 and TRBJ2-2; weak D call: TRBD2 (6 bases). The CDR3 is made up of 14 amino acids. Trimming took 9 bases from V and 5 from J, leaving 15 bases between them. CDR1 is KGHDR and CDR2 is SFDVKD in the germline V gene. As DNA, the CDR3 is TGTGCCACCGAAAGGACAAGCGGGACCGGGGAGCTGTTTTTT. Protein: CATERTSGTGELFF.

This chain links TRBV2 with TRBJ2-7; a possible D gene is TRBD1 (6 bases). V shed 3 bases and J shed 7 bases, with 16 bases lying between them. Germline V gene sequence: CDR1 SNHLY, CDR2 FYNNEI. CDR3 length equals 14 residues. CDR3 DNA: TGTGCCAGCAGTGATACAGGGTTCCCGAGGGAGCAGTACTTC. Its protein is CASSDTGFPREQYF.

V and J are TRBV10-2 and TRBJ1-5; D possibly corresponds to TRBD1 (5 bases). Looked up from germline, CDR1 is WSHSY and CDR2 is SAAADI. This CDR3 has 14 amino acids. The V end lost 7 bases, the J end lost 1 base, and 11 bases lay between the germline ends. CDR3 bases: TGCGCCAGCAAGTTGCCAGGGAGCAATCAGCCCCAGCATTTT. The encoded protein is CASKLPGSNQPQHF.

The chain has TRBV5-6 and TRBJ1-2; 11 nucleotides line up with TRBD1. CDR3 size: 17 residues. The V gene's germline CDR1 is SGHDT and CDR2 YYEEEE. The junction had 13 bases not matched to a gene; V was cut back by 2 bases and J by 7 bases. CDR3: CASSLSGQGAPEGGYTF. Here the CDR3 DNA reads TGTGCCAGCAGCTTATCAGGACAGGGGGCGCCTGAGGGTGGCTACACCTTC.

V gene TRBV4-1 combines with J gene TRBJ2-7, with 10 bases fitting TRBD2. This CDR3 is 17 amino acids long. J lost 5 bases, V lost 2 bases, and 12 bases had no gene match. Germline values: CDR1 MGHRA, CDR2 YSYEKL. CDR3 residues: CASSQPSGSMAQDEQYF. The CDR3 DNA is TGCGCCAGCAGCCAACCTAGCGGGAGTATGGCCCAGGACGAGCAGTACTTC.

This clone was detected only a few times. This chain joins TRBV5-1 and TRBJ1-1; 8 nucleotides line up with TRBD1. J gave up 4 bases and V 1 base, and 9 bases lay outside the gene matches. The CDR3 is 16 residues long. Germline-derived CDR1 and CDR2 are SGHRS and YFSETQ. The CDR3 reads CASSLNAGGGGTEAFF. The CDR3 nucleotides read TGCGCCAGCAGCTTGAATGCAGGGGGCGGAGGCACTGAAGCTTTCTTT.

The V and J genes are TRBV7-2 and TRBJ2-5; 10 bases map to TRBD2. Germline CDR1 SGHTA, CDR2 FQGNSA. The CDR3 length is 14 residues. With 2 bases clipped from V and 5 bases from J, the junction kept 2 bases outside the gene matches. CDR3 nucleotides: TGTGCCAGCAGCTTAAGCGGGAGGGCGGAGACCCAGTACTTC. Translation gives CASSLSGRAETQYF.

The sample holds one count of this clone. V usage is TRBV28 and J usage is TRBJ1-2, with D unclear. The CDR3 loop spans 12 amino acids. V was trimmed by 2 bases and J by 4 bases, leaving 5 bases between them. Germline-derived CDR1 and CDR2 are MDHEN and SYDVKM. CDR3 nucleotide sequence: TGTGCCAGCAGTTTAAGCGCCTATGGCTACACCTTC. Its protein product is CASSLSAYGYTF.

The chain uses TRBV18 and TRBJ1-1, with unresolved D. Trimming took 6 bases from V and 5 from J, leaving 19 bases between them. CDR3 length equals 15 residues. Per germline, CDR1 KGHSH and CDR2 LQKENI. The CDR3 nucleotides read TGTGCCAGCTCCCGCGGGAGGGAGACGTGGACTGAAGCTTTCTTT. Encoded protein: CASSRGRETWTEAFF.

The chain couples TRBV7-2 to TRBJ1-2; 9 positions match TRBD1. J gave up 6 bases and V 4 bases, and 3 bases lay outside the gene matches. The CDR3 extends over 13 amino acids. The germline CDR1 and CDR2 sequences are SGHTA and FQGNSA. As DNA, the CDR3 is TGTGCCAGCAGCTCCACAGGGGGCCATGGCTACACCTTC. Protein sequence: CASSSTGGHGYTF.

The sample holds one count of this clone. The chain links TRBV4-1 to TRBJ2-2, with 11 nucleotides matching TRBD2. From germline, CDR1 is MGHRA and CDR2 YSYEKL. CDR3 length: 19 amino acids. With 5 bases clipped from V and 5 bases from J, the junction kept 16 bases outside the gene matches. The CDR3 protein is CASSSPRLAGGLWTGELFF. The CDR3 DNA reads TGCGCCAGCAGCAGCCCTCGTTTAGCGGGAGGGCTTTGGACCGGGGAGCTGTTTTTT.